This TCR beta chain originates from a study of T cell responses to AZD1222 COVID-19 vaccine. Germline loops: CDR1 LNHDA, CDR2 SQIVND (reference sequence). V shed 2 bases and J shed 3 bases, with 19 bases lying between them. This CDR3 is built from 17 residues. This clone was detected only once. What it binds is unknown. Second-dose intervals near 4 or 12 weeks were combined. Findings and caveats of the study: Donors were mostly white British, more females; clonal diversity possibly underestimated. Spike-specific TCR breadth and depth were elevated following two AZD1222 doses. Targets within unmutated variant regions were reportedly found for nearly half of spike-specific TCRs.

Method: immunoSEQ multiplex PCR; TCRdb's copy keeps in-frame clones and lacks some. The sample gives 190,000 or so clones, 80% to 95% of which show up once; 1% is in the top ten. This TCR came from an adult who received the AZD1222 COVID-19 vaccine. Material: peripheral blood, obtained 28 days after the second AZD1222 dose. The chain employs TRBV19 and TRBJ1-1; D is perhaps TRBD1 (6 bases). The CDR3 coding sequence is TGTGCCAGTAGTATACGGGGGGCGTCAGTGTCGGACACTGAAGCTTTCTTT. Amino acids: CASSIRGASVSDTEAFF.